These T cell receptor beta chains were read from a single sample in a study of blood T cell repertoires in COVID-19. Profiled with immunoSEQ multiplex PCR; TCRdb holds only in-frame clones, not every one. The sample holds about 130,000 clones, about 88% seen once. The material sequenced was PBMCs or T cells enriched from blood (not recorded which). These receptors were taken from a woman aged 50 to 60 who had recovered from COVID-19. The CDR3 runs from the conserved cysteine through the conserved F or W. The order of the fields is CDR3 length, V gene, D gene, CDR3 protein. D genes are given only for firm matches.

14	TRBV19	TRBD1	CASSVRQGDTEAFF
14	TRBV4-3	TRBD1	CASSDRGQHQPQHF
15	TRBV7-9	TRBD1	CASSSGQAINQPQHF
13	TRBV5-1	TRBD1	CASATGSDTEAFF
16	TRBV4-1	NA	CASSQEGARRGETQYF
11	TRBV5-5	TRBD2	CASSPREGQFF
13	TRBV12-3/TRBV12-4	TRBD2	CASSGGGYNEQFF
17	TRBV5-1	TRBD1	CASSLEAGGKANYGYTF
12	TRBV6-6	NA	CASSFVTDTQYF
15	TRBV10-2	NA	CASRGGRGVNQPQHF
14	TRBV7-9	TRBD1	CASSLAGGIDEQYF
14	TRBV2	TRBD1	CASSQTGVSEKLFF
17	TRBV7-9	TRBD2	CASTPRVGGGASDEQFF
15	TRBV4-3	TRBD1	CASSQDRGHGSPLHF
14	TRBV5-1	NA	CASSRVGQNTEAFF
14	TRBV7-6	TRBD1	CASSLPLQGNEQFF
17	TRBV11-3	NA	CASSLRYLQGLNYGYTF
14	TRBV10-3	TRBD1	CAISRDRNTGELFF
17	TRBV15	NA	CATSPTGFGNSNQPQHF
16	TRBV9	TRBD1	CASSEPGTGGYNEQFF
12	TRBV6-5	NA	CASSNKGQGYTF
12	TRBV6-5	NA	CASSGRGQPQHF
15	TRBV7-6	TRBD1	CASSLETGGNQPQHF
15	TRBV6-2/TRBV6-3	TRBD1	CASSPDRTTNYGYTF
18	TRBV7-3	TRBD2	CASSLQPSWGGGQETQYF
14	TRBV29-1	TRBD1	CSVALRGLNYGYTF
13	TRBV5-4	TRBD2	CANSGGGTGELFF
17	TRBV27	TRBD2	CASSSYGGSSSTDTQYF
15	TRBV7-3	TRBD1	CASSPTGAMNTEAFF
15	TRBV9	NA	CASSVGQPGGEKLFF
15	TRBV18	TRBD2	CASSPGTSGGHEQFF
15	TRBV6-5	NA	CASSQKVGSSYEQYF
15	TRBV15	NA	CATSRDSGNADEQYF
14	TRBV10-3	NA	CAISHGGLGQPQHF
18	TRBV7-8	TRBD1	CASSYRGQSGGGNQPQHF
16	TRBV19	TRBD1	CASSEQGPRPYAEAFF
13	TRBV6-1	NA	CASSDRGDTEAFF
12	TRBV27	NA	CASSGSSYEQYF
14	TRBV3-1/TRBV3-2	NA	CASSQALVRTKQYF
16	TRBV4-1	NA	CASSQGGGESGNTIYF
15	TRBV27	TRBD1	CASSPGTGLNQPQHF
11	TRBV2	TRBD2	CASRGGNEQYF
12	TRBV6-5	NA	CASSTGLYGYTF
16	TRBV19	TRBD2	CASRTSGTSSYNEQFF